The rows below give T cell receptor beta chains drawn from one sample of a study of T cell repertoires in cytomegalovirus infection. TCRdb called the reads again in MiXCR, with one record for every CDR3 protein. The table shows about 490,000 distinct CDR3 sequences, with about 17% occurring only once. Sequencing was performed on CD8+ T cells from PBMCs. The receptor set was obtained from a human donor in good health (CMV status not recorded). Some clones in this sample may be carry-over from other donors' samples. CDR3s include the opening cysteine and the closing phenylalanine or tryptophan. A D gene is named only where the DNA matches it firmly. The listing skips clone size in some rows; elsewhere it reads once, few, many or a size class.

clone_size	v_call	d_call	j_call	cdr3_aa	cdr3_nt
.	TRBV6-5	TRBD2	TRBJ2-1	CASSYGASGNEQFF	TGTGCCAGCAGTTACGGGGCTAGCGGAAATGAGCAGTTCTTC
many	TRBV7-9	.	TRBJ2-5	CASSLSDSGETQYF	TGTGCCAGCAGCTTATCTGACAGCGGAGAGACCCAGTACTTC
.	TRBV20-1	.	TRBJ2-2	CSASPVTWSNTGELFF	TGCAGTGCTAGCCCCGTAACTTGGAGTAACACCGGGGAGCTGTTTTTT
few	TRBV15	TRBD1	TRBJ1-1	CATSNPRQGGNTEAFF	TGTGCCACCAGCAATCCGAGACAGGGCGGGAACACTGAAGCTTTCTTT
many	TRBV15	.	TRBJ2-3	CATSSGGLSEDTQYF	TGTGCCACCAGCAGTGGGGGTCTATCCGAAGATACGCAGTATTTT
few	TRBV12-3/TRBV12-4	TRBD1	TRBJ1-4	CASSPDRGAPTNEKLFF	TGTGCCAGCAGCCCAGACAGGGGGGCCCCAACTAATGAAAAACTGTTTTTT
many	TRBV12-3/TRBV12-4	TRBD1	TRBJ1-4	CASSSGQDLSFINEKLFF	TGTGCCAGCAGCTCCGGACAGGACCTCTCGTTTATTAATGAAAAACTGTTTTTT
many	TRBV12-3/TRBV12-4	.	TRBJ2-1	CASSFEVYNEQFF	TGTGCCAGCAGTTTTGAGGTATACAATGAGCAGTTCTTC
few	TRBV5-8	TRBD2	TRBJ2-3	CASSLERGTTDTQYF	TGTGCCAGCAGCTTGGAGCGGGGCACCACAGATACGCAGTATTTT
.	TRBV11-2	.	TRBJ1-2	CASSLGAGLNYGYTF	TGTGCCAGCAGCTTAGGGGCGGGCCTTAACTATGGCTACACCTTC
few	TRBV5-5	TRBD1	TRBJ2-7	CASSLMDRSSYEQYF	TGTGCCAGCAGCTTAATGGACAGGAGCTCCTACGAGCAGTACTTC
many	TRBV28	TRBD2	TRBJ2-2	CASSFTSVSSGELFF	TGTGCCAGCAGTTTCACTAGCGTTTCATCCGGGGAGCTGTTTTTT
many	TRBV7-9	.	TRBJ1-1	CASSGGGNTEAFF	TGTGCCAGCAGCGGAGGGGGAAACACTGAAGCTTTCTTT
few	TRBV9	.	TRBJ1-1	CASSGDGGEAFF	TGTGCCAGCAGCGGGGATGGGGGTGAAGCTTTCTTT
many	TRBV5-1	.	TRBJ1-1	CASRPGTGNTEAFF	TGCGCCAGCAGGCCCGGGACGGGGAACACTGAAGCTTTCTTT
many	TRBV7-9	.	TRBJ2-6	CASGAGANVLTF	TGTGCCAGCGGGGCTGGGGCCAACGTCCTGACTTTC
many	TRBV6-1	.	TRBJ2-7	CASPNPGADSEYEQYF	TGTGCCAGCCCAAACCCGGGGGCCGACTCCGAGTACGAGCAGTACTTC
.	TRBV7-9	TRBD2	TRBJ2-5	CASSLSRGGGLEGETQYF	TGTGCCAGCAGCTTAAGTCGAGGCGGGGGGCTAGAGGGAGAGACCCAGTACTTC
many	TRBV7-8	.	TRBJ2-1	CASSLAGLGNEQFF	TGTGCCAGCAGCTTAGCGGGCCTTGGTAATGAGCAGTTCTTC
many	TRBV11-2	TRBD1	TRBJ1-1	CASSQLQGAFRNTEAFF	TGTGCCAGCAGTCAACTACAGGGGGCATTTCGGAACACTGAAGCTTTCTTT
.	TRBV20-1	.	TRBJ1-3	CSARSVLGNTIYF	TGCAGTGCTAGATCCGTTCTCGGAAACACCATATATTTT
.	TRBV7-9	TRBD1	TRBJ2-3	CASSRAGTEVTDTQYF	TGTGCCAGCAGTCGTGCCGGGACAGAGGTTACAGATACGCAGTATTTT
many	TRBV5-1	.	TRBJ1-2	CASSAPGRGIPYGYTF	TGCGCCAGCAGCGCCCCTGGCCGGGGGATTCCCTATGGCTACACCTTC
many	TRBV20-1	.	TRBJ1-2	CSAAHGYTF	TGCAGTGCTGCACATGGCTACACCTTC
many	TRBV7-7	.	TRBJ2-5	CASSLGTGTQETQYF	TGTGCTAGCAGCTTAGGCACCGGCACCCAAGAGACCCAGTACTTC
.	TRBV20-1	TRBD1	TRBJ2-1	CSARPMIDRGFRTYNEQFF	TGCAGTGCTAGGCCGATGATAGACAGGGGGTTCCGGACTTACAATGAGCAGTTCTTC
few	TRBV4-2	.	TRBJ1-5	CASSRSRNLMETQHF	TGTGCCAGCAGCCGCTCCCGGAACCTAATGGAGACCCAGCATTTT
many	TRBV12-3/TRBV12-4	.	TRBJ1-1	CAIRTQRTEAFF	TGTGCCATTCGGACACAGAGGACTGAAGCTTTCTTT